This T cell receptor (beta chain) was found in a study of cytomegalovirus exposure and HLA in healthy donors. Study outcomes and limitations: For most TCR beta V segments, an earlier analysis put the productive rate at about 87% or about 30% of the time. A classifier reportedly called cytomegalovirus status with high sensitivity and specificity.

Donors in the study were healthy people who gave bone marrow. On this clone itself: Its antigen is not identified.

Both 60 Vbeta primers and 13 Jbeta primers went into the PCR. The assay was immunoSEQ multiplex PCR, and TCRdb's table has in-frame clones only and misses some. The profile covers approximately 110,000 clones, with 70% to 80% appearing a single time and around 1.3% taken by the ten largest. Sequencing was done on a sample of PBMCs. This receptor was taken from a man aged 35-49 years in good health and CMV-seronegative.

Written as DNA, the CDR3 is TGTGCCAGTAGTACCTCGACAGGGACGGCCAACGTCCTGACTTTC. This encodes CASSTSTGTANVLTF. The chain carries TRBV19 and TRBJ2-6; TRBD1 matches at 7 bases. The CDR3 runs to 15 residues. Germline CDR1 is LNHDA and CDR2 is SQIVND (reference sequence). V lost 4 bases to trimming and J lost 6 bases; unmatched junction nucleotides: 6.